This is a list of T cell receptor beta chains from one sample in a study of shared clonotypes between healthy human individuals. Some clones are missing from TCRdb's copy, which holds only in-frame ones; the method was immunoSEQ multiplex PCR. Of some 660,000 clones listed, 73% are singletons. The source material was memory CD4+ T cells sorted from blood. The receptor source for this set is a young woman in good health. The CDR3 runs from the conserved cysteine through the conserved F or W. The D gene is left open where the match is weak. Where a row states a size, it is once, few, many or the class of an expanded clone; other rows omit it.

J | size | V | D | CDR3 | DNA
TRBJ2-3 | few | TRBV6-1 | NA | CATTGSTDTQYF | TGTGCCACCACGGGGTCCACAGATACGCAGTATTTT
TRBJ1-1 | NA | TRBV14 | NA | CASSAFGVNTEAFF | TGTGCCAGCAGTGCTTTCGGGGTCAACACTGAAGCTTTCTTT
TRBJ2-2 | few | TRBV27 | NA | CASSFDRSAGTGELFF | TGTGCCAGCAGTTTCGACCGAAGCGCGGGGACCGGGGAGCTGTTTTTT
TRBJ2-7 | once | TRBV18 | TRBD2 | CASSPRSLAGGLSSYEQYF | TGTGCCAGCTCCCCAAGGAGTCTAGCGGGAGGGCTCAGTTCCTACGAGCAGTACTTC
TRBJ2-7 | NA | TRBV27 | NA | CASSLNSAYPYEQYF | TGTGCCAGCAGTTTAAACTCGGCATACCCCTACGAGCAGTACTTC
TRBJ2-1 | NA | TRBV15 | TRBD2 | CATTKGLAGYNEQFF | TGTGCCACCACCAAGGGACTAGCGGGTTACAATGAGCAGTTCTTC
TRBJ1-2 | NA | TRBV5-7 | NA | CASSSTGGYGYTF | TGTGCCAGCAGCTCGACGGGAGGGTATGGCTACACCTTC
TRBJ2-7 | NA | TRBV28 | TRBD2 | CASRASGAYEQYF | TGTGCCAGCAGGGCTAGCGGAGCTTACGAGCAGTACTTC
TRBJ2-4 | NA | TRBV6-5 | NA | CASRPEGGAKNIQYF | TGTGCCAGCAGACCCGAGGGGGGTGCCAAAAACATTCAGTACTTC
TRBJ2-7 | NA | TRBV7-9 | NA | CASSLAHTVRYEQYF | TGTGCCAGCAGCTTAGCCCACACTGTCCGTTACGAGCAGTACTTC
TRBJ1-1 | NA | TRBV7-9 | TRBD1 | CASSRDRVEAFF | TGTGCCAGCAGCAGGGACAGGGTTGAAGCTTTCTTT
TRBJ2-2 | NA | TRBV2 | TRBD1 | CASTGTGGTGELFF | TGTGCCAGCACCGGGACAGGGGGCACCGGGGAGCTGTTTTTT
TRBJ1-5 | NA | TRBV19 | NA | CASSYAGSGNQPQHF | TGTGCCAGTAGTTATGCAGGATCGGGCAATCAGCCCCAGCATTTT
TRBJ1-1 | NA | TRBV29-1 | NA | CSVGNRNTEAFF | TGCAGCGTTGGGAACAGGAACACTGAAGCTTTCTTT
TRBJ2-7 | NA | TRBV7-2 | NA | CASRKGSYEQYF | TGTGCCAGCAGGAAGGGCTCCTACGAGCAGTACTTC
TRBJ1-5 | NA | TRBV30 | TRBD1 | CAWSNIRTGLNQPQHF | TGTGCCTGGAGTAATATCAGGACAGGGCTCAATCAGCCCCAGCATTTT
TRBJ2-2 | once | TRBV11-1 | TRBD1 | CASSRTGQLNTGELFF | TGTGCCAGCAGCCGAACGGGACAGTTGAACACCGGGGAGCTGTTTTTT
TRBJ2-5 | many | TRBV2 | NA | CASKESSGEETQYF | TGTGCCAGCAAGGAGTCGTCGGGAGAAGAGACCCAGTACTTC
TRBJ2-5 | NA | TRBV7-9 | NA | CASSPGETQYF | TGTGCCAGCAGCCCGGGAGAGACCCAGTACTTC
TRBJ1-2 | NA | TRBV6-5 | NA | CASSFKQLYGYTF | TGTGCCAGCAGCTTCAAACAGCTCTATGGCTACACCTTC
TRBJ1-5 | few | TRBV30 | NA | CAWNREGNQPQHF | TGTGCCTGGAACCGGGAGGGCAATCAGCCCCAGCATTTT
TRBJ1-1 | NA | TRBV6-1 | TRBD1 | CASRGTGGESTEAFF | TGTGCCAGCCGCGGGACAGGGGGCGAGTCCACTGAAGCTTTCTTT
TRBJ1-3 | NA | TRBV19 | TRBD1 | CASRITGGSGNTIYF | TGTGCCAGTAGAATAACAGGGGGCTCTGGAAACACCATATATTTT
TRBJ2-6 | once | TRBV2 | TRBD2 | CASRGLAGVRGANVLTF | TGTGCCAGCAGAGGACTAGCGGGAGTTCGAGGGGCCAACGTCCTGACTTTC
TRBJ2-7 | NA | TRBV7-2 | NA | CASSLQNEQYF | TGTGCCAGCAGCCTCCAAAACGAGCAGTACTTC
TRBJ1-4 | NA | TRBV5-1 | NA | CASSPDGRSSGEKLFF | TGCGCCAGCAGCCCCGACGGACGCTCCAGCGGTGAAAAACTGTTTTTT
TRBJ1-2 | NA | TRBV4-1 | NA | CASSQEMAVGYTF | TGCGCCAGCAGCCAAGAAATGGCAGTTGGCTACACCTTC
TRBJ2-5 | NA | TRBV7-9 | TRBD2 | CASSLGGTSRETQYF | TGTGCCAGCAGCTTAGGGGGGACTAGCCGGGAGACCCAGTACTTC
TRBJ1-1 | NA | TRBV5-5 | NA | CASSLREGFTEAFF | TGTGCCAGCAGCTTGAGGGAAGGGTTCACTGAAGCTTTCTTT
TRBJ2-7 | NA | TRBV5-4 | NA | CASKLGGTGTYEQYF | TGTGCCAGCAAACTTGGGGGGACGGGGACCTACGAGCAGTACTTC
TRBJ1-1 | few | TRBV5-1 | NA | CASSLGGNTEAFF | TGCGCCAGCAGCTTGGGCGGGAACACTGAAGCTTTCTTT
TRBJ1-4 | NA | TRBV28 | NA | CAVGAATNEKLFF | TGTGCCGTGGGAGCTGCAACTAATGAAAAACTGTTTTTT
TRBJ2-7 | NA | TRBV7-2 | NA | CASSLWTDAYEQYF | TGTGCCAGCAGCTTATGGACGGACGCCTACGAGCAGTACTTC
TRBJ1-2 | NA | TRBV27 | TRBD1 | CASSLQGAGGYTF | TGTGCCAGCAGTTTACAGGGGGCGGGAGGCTACACCTTC
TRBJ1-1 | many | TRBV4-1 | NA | CASSRDGTSPEAFF | TGCGCCAGCAGCCGCGACGGGACGAGCCCTGAAGCTTTCTTT
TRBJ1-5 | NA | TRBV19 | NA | CASSDGMRNQPQHF | TGTGCCAGTAGTGACGGAATGAGGAATCAGCCCCAGCATTTT
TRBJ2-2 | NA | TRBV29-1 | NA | CSVGQLNTGELFF | TGCAGCGTTGGTCAGTTGAACACCGGGGAGCTGTTTTTT
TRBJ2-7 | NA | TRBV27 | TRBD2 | CASKWGLAGLFF | TGTGCCAGCAAATGGGGACTAGCGGGCCTCTTCTTC
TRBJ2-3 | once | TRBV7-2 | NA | CASTPPGSTDTQYF | TGTGCCAGCACGCCGCCCGGATCCACAGATACGCAGTATTTT
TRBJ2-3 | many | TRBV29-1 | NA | CSVEVEAGNTQYF | TGCAGCGTTGAAGTAGAGGCAGGTAATACGCAGTATTTT
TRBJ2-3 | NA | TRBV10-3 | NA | CAISDPAWGRTDTQYF | TGTGCCATCAGTGACCCGGCGTGGGGGCGGACAGATACGCAGTATTTT
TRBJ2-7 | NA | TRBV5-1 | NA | CASSLHGGQRYEQYF | TGCGCCAGCAGCTTGCATGGGGGGCAACGGTACGAGCAGTACTTC
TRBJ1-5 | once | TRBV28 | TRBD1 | CASNLQGLLAQPQHF | TGTGCCAGCAACTTACAGGGGTTATTGGCTCAGCCCCAGCATTTT
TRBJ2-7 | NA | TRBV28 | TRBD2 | CASSLWGVTSGYEQYF | TGTGCCAGCAGTTTATGGGGCGTGACTAGCGGTTACGAGCAGTACTTC
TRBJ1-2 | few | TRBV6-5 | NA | CASSYRGGSYGYTF | TGTGCCAGCAGTTACCGGGGGGGATCCTATGGCTACACCTTC
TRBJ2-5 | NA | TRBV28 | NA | CASSTPAQETQYF | TGTGCCAGCAGTACCCCGGCCCAAGAGACCCAGTACTTC
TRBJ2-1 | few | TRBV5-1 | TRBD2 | CASSSDPGLVGDEQFF | TGCGCCAGCAGCTCGGATCCGGGACTAGTCGGCGATGAGCAGTTCTTC
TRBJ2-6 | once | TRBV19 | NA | CASSIPGGLASGANVLTF | TGTGCCAGTAGTATTCCCGGGGGTTTGGCCTCTGGGGCCAACGTCCTGACTTTC
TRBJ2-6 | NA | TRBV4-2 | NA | CASTRESGSGANVLTF | TGTGCCAGCACCCGGGAAAGCGGCTCTGGGGCCAACGTCCTGACTTTC
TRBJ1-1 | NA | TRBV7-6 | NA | CASSLNQNTEAFF | TGTGCCAGCAGCTTAAATCAGAACACTGAAGCTTTCTTT
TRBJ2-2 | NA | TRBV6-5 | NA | CASSYWQTNTGELFF | TGTGCCAGCAGTTACTGGCAGACTAACACCGGGGAGCTGTTTTTT
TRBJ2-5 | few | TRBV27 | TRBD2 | CASSRRERETQYF | TGTGCCAGCAGTCGGCGGGAGCGAGAGACCCAGTACTTC
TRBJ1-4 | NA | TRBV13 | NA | CASSLKRTLNEKLFF | TGTGCCAGCAGCTTAAAGCGGACGCTAAATGAAAAACTGTTTTTT
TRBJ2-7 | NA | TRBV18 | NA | CASSPRGREQYF | TGTGCCAGCTCACCACGGGGGAGGGAGCAGTACTTC
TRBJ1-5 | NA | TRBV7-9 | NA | CASSPGTNQPQHF | TGTGCCAGCAGCCCTGGGACGAACCAGCCCCAGCATTTT